This TCR beta chain was identified during a study of cytotoxic CD8 clonotypes in ibrutinib-treated CLL. This CDR3 has 16 amino acids. Per the germline V gene, CDR1 is LNHNV and CDR2 is YYDKDF (reference sequence). J was trimmed by 3 bases and V by 6 bases; bases with no gene match: 11. The data were produced by immunoSEQ multiplex PCR, yet TCRdb's version contains in-frame clones alone and is incomplete. Of roughly 40,000 clones listed, 68% are singletons. J is TRBJ1-1 and V is TRBV15; 9 bases are a match to TRBD1. This specimen consisted of PBMCs, obtained at disease progression, from a patient treated with ibrutinib. The TCR comes from a human donor with chronic lymphocytic leukemia. The CDR3 bases are TGTGCCACCAGGACGGACAGGGGTAATGTTGACACTGAAGCTTTCTTT. This encodes CATRTDRGNVDTEAFF.